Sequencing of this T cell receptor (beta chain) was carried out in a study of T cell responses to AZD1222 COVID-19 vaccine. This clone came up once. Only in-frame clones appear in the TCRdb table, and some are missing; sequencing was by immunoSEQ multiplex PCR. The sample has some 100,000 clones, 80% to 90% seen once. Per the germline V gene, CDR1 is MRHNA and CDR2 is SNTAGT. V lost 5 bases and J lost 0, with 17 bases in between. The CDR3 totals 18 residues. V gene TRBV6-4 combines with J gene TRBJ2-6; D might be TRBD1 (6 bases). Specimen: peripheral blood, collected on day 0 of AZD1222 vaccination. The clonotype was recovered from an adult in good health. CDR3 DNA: TGTGCCAGCAGTCCACAACAGGGTTACCACTCTGGGGCCAACGTCCTGACTTTC. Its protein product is CASSPQQGYHSGANVLTF.